The clone carrying this T cell receptor beta chain was detected only once. The antigen is unknown. The sample is drawn from a study of T cell clonotyping in hematopoietic cell transplantation. Broader study findings: Cells were unsorted, so CD4 and CD8 contributions were not separated. Graft donor and pretransplant recipient Inverse Simpson Index values predicted broader posttransplant TCR diversity.

The method was immunoSEQ multiplex PCR; TCRdb's version includes in-frame clones alone and lacks a portion of them. Found here are several thousand clones, about 83% of them singletons; the top ten hold 4.5% to 7%. Recipient blood drawn about 28 days pretransplant and days 30, 100, 180 after. The TCR sequence derives from a male patient in his fifties or sixties who had an allogeneic stem cell transplant from a related donor, so the T cells may come from the graft donor. Some clones in this sample may be carry-over from other donors' samples. The sequenced sample was PBMCs, obtained 100 days after allogeneic stem cell transplant.

The CDR3 sequence: CASSQGQGFGYTF. The CDR3 DNA sequence: TGCGCCAGCAGCCAAGGTCAGGGCTTTGGCTACACCTTC. The rearrangement uses TRBV4-1 and TRBJ1-2, with a possible D match to TRBD1 (5 bases). Trimming took 1 base from V and 7 from J, leaving 10 bases between them. Germline assignment: CDR1 MGHRA and CDR2 YSYEKL. CDR3 length equals 13 residues.